This TCR beta chain was sequenced in a study of T cells in Graves' hyperthyroidism and ophthalmopathy. A NOSPECS grade of at least 4, a Clinical Activity Score of at least 3 and duration under 3 months were recorded in ophthalmopathy patients. The CDR3 regions of TCR beta were amplified from RNA transcripts. The primer set for the first-round RT-PCR of the TCR CDR3 was HTBI. Each CDR3 protein is one row after TCRdb ran MiXCR on the multiplex PCR reads. Here the sample spans about 350,000 distinct CDR3 sequences, 15% to 20% being singletons. In its sample, this clonotype was seen many times. The germline CDR1 and CDR2 sequences are SEHNR and FQNEAQ (reference sequence). The CDR3 is made up of 15 amino acids. V was shortened by 1 base and J by 1 base, with 10 bases between the two germline ends.

This clonotype originated in a woman in her forties with Graves' ophthalmopathy. The genes are TRBV7-9 and TRBJ1-1; unclear D gene. The sequencing input was blood. For the CDR3, the DNA is TGTGCCAGCAGCTTAGTAGCCTCCTCGAACACTGAAGCTTTCTTT. It translates to CASSLVASSNTEAFF.